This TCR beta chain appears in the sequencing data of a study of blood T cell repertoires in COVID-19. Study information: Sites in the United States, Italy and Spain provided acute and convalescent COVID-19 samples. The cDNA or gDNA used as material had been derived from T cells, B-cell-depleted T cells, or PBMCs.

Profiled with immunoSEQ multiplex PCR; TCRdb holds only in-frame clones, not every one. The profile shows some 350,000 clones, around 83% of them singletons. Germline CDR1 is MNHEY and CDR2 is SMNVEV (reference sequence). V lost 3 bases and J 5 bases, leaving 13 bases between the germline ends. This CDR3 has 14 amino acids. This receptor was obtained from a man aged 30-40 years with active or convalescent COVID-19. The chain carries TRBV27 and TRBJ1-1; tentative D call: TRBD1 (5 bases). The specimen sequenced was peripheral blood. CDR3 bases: TGTGCCAGCAGTTTCGGGGGAGTTGGAACTGAAGCTTTCTTT. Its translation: CASSFGGVGTEAFF.